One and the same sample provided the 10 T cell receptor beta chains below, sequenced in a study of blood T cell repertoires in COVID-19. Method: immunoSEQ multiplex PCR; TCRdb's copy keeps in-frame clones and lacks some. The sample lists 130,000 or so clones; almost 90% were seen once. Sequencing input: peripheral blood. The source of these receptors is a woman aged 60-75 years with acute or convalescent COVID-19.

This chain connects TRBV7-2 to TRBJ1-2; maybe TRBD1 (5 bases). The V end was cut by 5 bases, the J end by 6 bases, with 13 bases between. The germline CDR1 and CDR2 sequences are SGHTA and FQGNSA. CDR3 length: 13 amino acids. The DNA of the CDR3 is TGTGCCAGCAGCCCCCGACAGCGGGATGGCTACACCTTC. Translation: CASSPRQRDGYTF.

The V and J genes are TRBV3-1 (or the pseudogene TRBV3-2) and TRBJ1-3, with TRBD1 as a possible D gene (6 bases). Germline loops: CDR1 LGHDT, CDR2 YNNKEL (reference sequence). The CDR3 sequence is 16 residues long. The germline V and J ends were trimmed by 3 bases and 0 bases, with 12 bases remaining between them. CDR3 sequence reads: CASSQAGVYSGNTIYF. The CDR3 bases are TGTGCCAGCAGCCAGGCAGGGGTTTACTCTGGAAACACCATATATTTT.

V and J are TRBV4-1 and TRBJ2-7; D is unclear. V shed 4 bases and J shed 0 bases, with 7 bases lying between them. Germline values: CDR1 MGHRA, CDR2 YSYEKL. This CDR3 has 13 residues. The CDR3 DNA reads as TGCGCCAGCAGCCCCGACACCTCCTACGAGCAGTACTTC. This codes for CASSPDTSYEQYF.

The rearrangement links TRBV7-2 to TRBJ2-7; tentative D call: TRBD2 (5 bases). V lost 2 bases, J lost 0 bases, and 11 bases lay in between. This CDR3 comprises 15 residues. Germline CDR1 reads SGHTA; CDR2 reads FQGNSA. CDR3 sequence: CASSLISSVSYEQYF. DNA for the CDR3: TGTGCCAGCAGCTTAATCAGTAGCGTCTCCTACGAGCAGTACTTC.

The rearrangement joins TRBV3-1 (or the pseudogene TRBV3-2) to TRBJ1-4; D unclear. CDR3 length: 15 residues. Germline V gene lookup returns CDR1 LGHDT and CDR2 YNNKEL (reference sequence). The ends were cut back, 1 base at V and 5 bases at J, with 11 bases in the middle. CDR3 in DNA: TGTGCCAGCAGCCAAGGCTCCGGGATAAATGAAAAACTGTTTTTT. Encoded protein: CASSQGSGINEKLFF.

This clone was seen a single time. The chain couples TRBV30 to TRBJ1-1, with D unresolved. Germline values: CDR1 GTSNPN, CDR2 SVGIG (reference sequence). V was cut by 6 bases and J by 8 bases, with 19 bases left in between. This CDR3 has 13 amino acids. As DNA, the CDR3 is TGTGCCTGCCCCGGACGGGGTTCCTTAGAAGCTTTCTTT. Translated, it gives CACPGRGSLEAFF.

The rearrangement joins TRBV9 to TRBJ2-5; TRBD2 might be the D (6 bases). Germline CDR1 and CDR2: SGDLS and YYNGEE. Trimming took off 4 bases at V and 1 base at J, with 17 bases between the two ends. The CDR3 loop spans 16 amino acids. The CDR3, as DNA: TGTGCCAGCAGCCCGAGCCGGGACTCATTCCAAGAGACCCAGTACTTC. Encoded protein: CASSPSRDSFQETQYF.

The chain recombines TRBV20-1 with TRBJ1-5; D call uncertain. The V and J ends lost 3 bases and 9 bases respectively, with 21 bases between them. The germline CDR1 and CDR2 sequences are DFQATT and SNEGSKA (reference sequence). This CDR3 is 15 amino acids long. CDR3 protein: CSASFSGVRGSPQHF. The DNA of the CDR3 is TGCAGTGCTAGTTTCTCCGGAGTTCGGGGTTCGCCCCAGCATTTT.

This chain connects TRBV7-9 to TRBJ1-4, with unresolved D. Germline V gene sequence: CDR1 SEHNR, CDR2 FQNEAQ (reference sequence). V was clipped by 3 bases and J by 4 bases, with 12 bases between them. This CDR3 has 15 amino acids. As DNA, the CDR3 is TGTGCCAGCAGCTTTGTGAGCGGAGGTAATGAAAAACTGTTTTTT. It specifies CASSFVSGGNEKLFF.

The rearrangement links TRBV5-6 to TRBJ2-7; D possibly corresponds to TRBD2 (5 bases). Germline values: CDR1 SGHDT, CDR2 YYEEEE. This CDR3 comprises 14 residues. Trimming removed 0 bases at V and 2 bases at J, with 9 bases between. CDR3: CASSLGTLAYEQYF. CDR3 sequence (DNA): TGTGCCAGCAGCTTGGGGACTCTAGCCTACGAGCAGTACTTC. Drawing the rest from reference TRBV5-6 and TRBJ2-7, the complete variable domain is DAGVTQSPTHLIKTRGQQVTLRCSPKSGHDTVSWYQQALGQGPQFIFQYYEEEERQRGNFPDRFSGHQFPNYSSELNVNALLLGDSALYLCASSLGTLAYEQYFGPGTRLTVT.